These T cell receptor beta chains were read from a single sample in a study of blood T cell repertoires in COVID-19. Method: immunoSEQ multiplex PCR; TCRdb's copy keeps in-frame clones and lacks some. The table lists roughly 200,000 clones, about nine tenths of them singletons. The sample comprised peripheral blood. These TCRs come from a man aged 80 or over with acute or convalescent COVID-19. CDR3s include the opening cysteine and the closing phenylalanine or tryptophan. The order of the fields is D gene, clone size, J gene, V gene, CDR3 protein, CDR3 DNA. A D gene is named only where the DNA matches it firmly. Only some rows state a clone size, as once, few, many or a class for expanded clones.

TRBD2 | few | TRBJ2-2 | TRBV18 | CASSPNMLAGAPGELFF | TGTGCCAGCTCACCAAACATGCTAGCGGGAGCTCCCGGGGAGCTGTTTTTT
. | once | TRBJ2-5 | TRBV10-2 | CASNSGVGRETQYF | TGCGCCAGCAATTCAGGTGTAGGGAGAGAGACCCAGTACTTC
. | . | TRBJ1-1 | TRBV7-2 | CASSLSGGGNTEAFF | TGTGCCAGCAGCTTAAGCGGGGGCGGGAACACTGAAGCTTTCTTT
. | once | TRBJ2-1 | TRBV3-1/TRBV3-2 | CASSQVAFYNEQFF | TGTGCCAGCAGCCAAGTTGCGTTCTACAATGAGCAGTTCTTC
. | . | TRBJ1-1 | TRBV29-1 | CSVQNRAAFF | TGCAGCGTTCAAAACAGGGCTGCTTTCTTT
. | . | TRBJ1-1 | TRBV5-1 | CASSLGTKGTEAFF | TGCGCCAGCAGCTTGGGGACTAAAGGGACTGAAGCTTTCTTT
. | . | TRBJ1-6 | TRBV7-2 | CASRLTQGNYNSPLHF | TGTGCCAGCAGACTTACACAGGGCAACTATAATTCACCCCTCCACTTT
. | . | TRBJ1-1 | TRBV12-3/TRBV12-4 | CASSSGLSTEAFF | TGTGCCAGCAGTTCAGGGTTGAGCACTGAAGCTTTCTTT
. | . | TRBJ2-3 | TRBV21-1 | CASSQTGKTYTDTQYF | TGTGCCAGCAGCCAGACAGGTAAGACCTACACAGATACGCAGTATTTT
TRBD2 | few | TRBJ2-1 | TRBV7-6 | CASSLGLAGGNEQFF | TGTGCCAGCAGCCTAGGACTAGCGGGAGGCAATGAGCAGTTCTTC
. | . | TRBJ2-1 | TRBV19 | CASSPGDGKNEQFF | TGTGCCAGTAGCCCCGGAGACGGGAAGAATGAGCAGTTCTTC
. | . | TRBJ1-1 | TRBV5-1 | CASSSSHGGTEAFF | TGCGCCAGCAGCTCGAGCCATGGTGGCACTGAAGCTTTCTTT
TRBD1 | . | TRBJ1-2 | TRBV15 | CATSRDGGQGALVF | TGTGCCACCAGCAGAGATGGGGGACAGGGGGCGCTGGTCTTC
. | . | TRBJ2-2 | TRBV6-5 | CASSYRALNTGELFF | TGTGCCAGCAGTTACCGCGCACTCAACACCGGGGAGCTGTTTTTT
TRBD1 | . | TRBJ2-3 | TRBV6-6 | CASSISDRATDTQYF | TGTGCCAGCAGTATAAGTGACAGGGCAACAGATACGCAGTATTTT
TRBD1 | . | TRBJ1-5 | TRBV28 | CASLNRGHPQPQHF | TGTGCCAGCCTTAACAGGGGACATCCCCAGCCCCAGCATTTT
TRBD2 | . | TRBJ2-7 | TRBV18 | CASSPRASGSGVEQYF | TGTGCCAGCTCACCAAGGGCTAGCGGGAGTGGGGTCGAGCAGTACTTC
. | . | TRBJ2-5 | TRBV24-1 | CATSDQTLGETQYF | TGTGCCACCAGTGACCAGACTCTCGGAGAGACCCAGTACTTC
TRBD1 | once | TRBJ1-1 | TRBV18 | CASSPRGTGGISTEAFF | TGTGCCAGCTCACCAAGGGGGACAGGGGGTATTAGCACTGAAGCTTTCTTT
TRBD2 | . | TRBJ2-7 | TRBV30 | CAWSVGGVGYEQYF | TGTGCCTGGAGTGTTGGGGGGGTTGGCTACGAGCAGTACTTC
. | . | TRBJ1-2 | TRBV7-9 | CASSSYTAEGFGYTF | TGTGCCAGCAGCTCCTACACCGCGGAGGGATTTGGCTACACCTTC
. | . | TRBJ2-3 | TRBV7-2 | CASSLAGGGIDTQYF | TGTGCCAGCAGCTTAGCGGGAGGCGGAATAGATACGCAGTATTTT
. | . | TRBJ1-2 | TRBV4-1 | CASSQPDRNYGYTF | TGCGCCAGCAGCCAACCTGACAGGAACTATGGCTACACCTTC
. | . | TRBJ2-5 | TRBV6-5 | CASSYVQETQYF | TGTGCCAGCAGTTATGTACAAGAGACCCAGTACTTC
. | . | TRBJ1-6 | TRBV3-1/TRBV3-2 | CASSRTGSNSPLHF | TGTGCCAGCAGCCGAACAGGGAGTAATTCACCCCTCCACTTT
TRBD2 | . | TRBJ2-1 | TRBV7-9 | CASSLASGYNEQFF | TGTGCCAGCAGCTTAGCTAGCGGGTACAATGAGCAGTTCTTC
TRBD1 | . | TRBJ1-3 | TRBV28 | CASSSGTGAVGNTIYF | TGTGCCAGCAGTTCCGGGACAGGGGCAGTCGGAAACACCATATATTTT
TRBD1 | . | TRBJ2-5 | TRBV2 | CASSTGQQETQYF | TGTGCCAGCAGCACGGGACAGCAAGAGACCCAGTACTTC
TRBD2 | . | TRBJ2-7 | TRBV7-8 | CASSSYPGTSGRGAYEQYF | TGTGCCAGCAGCTCCTATCCGGGGACTAGCGGGAGAGGGGCCTACGAGCAGTACTTC
TRBD1 | . | TRBJ1-6 | TRBV3-1/TRBV3-2 | CASSQDRGQGRSPLHF | TGTGCCAGCAGCCAAGATAGGGGACAGGGGCGGTCACCCCTCCACTTT
TRBD1 | . | TRBJ1-1 | TRBV25-1 | CASRGLVRTGGSEAFF | TGTGCCAGCAGGGGCCTCGTGCGGACAGGGGGATCTGAAGCTTTCTTT
TRBD1 | . | TRBJ2-7 | TRBV5-1 | CASTRDSQYEQYF | TGCGCCAGTACTCGGGACAGCCAATACGAGCAGTACTTC
TRBD2 | once | TRBJ2-3 | TRBV28 | CASKSGSSDTQYF | TGTGCCAGCAAGAGCGGGAGCTCAGATACGCAGTATTTT
. | . | TRBJ1-6 | TRBV7-2 | CASSLGGGYNSPLHF | TGTGCCAGCAGCTTAGGGGGAGGGTATAATTCACCCCTCCACTTT
TRBD1 | . | TRBJ2-1 | TRBV24-1 | CATSDPGTGYNEQFF | TGTGCCACCAGTGACCCCGGGACAGGCTACAATGAGCAGTTCTTC
TRBD2 | . | TRBJ2-7 | TRBV7-3 | CASSPGTSGGWEQYF | TGTGCCAGCAGCCCCGGGACTAGCGGAGGTTGGGAGCAGTACTTC
. | . | TRBJ2-7 | TRBV5-1 | CASSLAYLGSYEQYF | TGCGCCAGCAGCTTGGCCTACCTCGGGAGCTACGAGCAGTACTTC
. | . | TRBJ2-3 | TRBV28 | CASSVSGADTQYF | TGTGCCAGCAGTGTCTCAGGGGCAGATACGCAGTATTTT
TRBD2 | . | TRBJ2-1 | TRBV10-1 | CASSERGASGFYNEQFF | TGCGCCAGCAGTGAAAGGGGAGCTAGCGGTTTCTACAATGAGCAGTTCTTC
. | . | TRBJ2-1 | TRBV18 | CASSPPTGSYNEQFF | TGTGCCAGCTCACCACCCACAGGCTCCTACAATGAGCAGTTCTTC
. | . | TRBJ2-5 | TRBV19 | CASSILQEGLNMETQYF | TGTGCCAGTAGTATCCTACAAGAGGGACTTAATATGGAGACCCAGTACTTC
TRBD1 | . | TRBJ2-7 | TRBV20-1 | CSASGTGLEQYF | TGCAGTGCGAGTGGGACAGGTCTTGAGCAGTACTTC